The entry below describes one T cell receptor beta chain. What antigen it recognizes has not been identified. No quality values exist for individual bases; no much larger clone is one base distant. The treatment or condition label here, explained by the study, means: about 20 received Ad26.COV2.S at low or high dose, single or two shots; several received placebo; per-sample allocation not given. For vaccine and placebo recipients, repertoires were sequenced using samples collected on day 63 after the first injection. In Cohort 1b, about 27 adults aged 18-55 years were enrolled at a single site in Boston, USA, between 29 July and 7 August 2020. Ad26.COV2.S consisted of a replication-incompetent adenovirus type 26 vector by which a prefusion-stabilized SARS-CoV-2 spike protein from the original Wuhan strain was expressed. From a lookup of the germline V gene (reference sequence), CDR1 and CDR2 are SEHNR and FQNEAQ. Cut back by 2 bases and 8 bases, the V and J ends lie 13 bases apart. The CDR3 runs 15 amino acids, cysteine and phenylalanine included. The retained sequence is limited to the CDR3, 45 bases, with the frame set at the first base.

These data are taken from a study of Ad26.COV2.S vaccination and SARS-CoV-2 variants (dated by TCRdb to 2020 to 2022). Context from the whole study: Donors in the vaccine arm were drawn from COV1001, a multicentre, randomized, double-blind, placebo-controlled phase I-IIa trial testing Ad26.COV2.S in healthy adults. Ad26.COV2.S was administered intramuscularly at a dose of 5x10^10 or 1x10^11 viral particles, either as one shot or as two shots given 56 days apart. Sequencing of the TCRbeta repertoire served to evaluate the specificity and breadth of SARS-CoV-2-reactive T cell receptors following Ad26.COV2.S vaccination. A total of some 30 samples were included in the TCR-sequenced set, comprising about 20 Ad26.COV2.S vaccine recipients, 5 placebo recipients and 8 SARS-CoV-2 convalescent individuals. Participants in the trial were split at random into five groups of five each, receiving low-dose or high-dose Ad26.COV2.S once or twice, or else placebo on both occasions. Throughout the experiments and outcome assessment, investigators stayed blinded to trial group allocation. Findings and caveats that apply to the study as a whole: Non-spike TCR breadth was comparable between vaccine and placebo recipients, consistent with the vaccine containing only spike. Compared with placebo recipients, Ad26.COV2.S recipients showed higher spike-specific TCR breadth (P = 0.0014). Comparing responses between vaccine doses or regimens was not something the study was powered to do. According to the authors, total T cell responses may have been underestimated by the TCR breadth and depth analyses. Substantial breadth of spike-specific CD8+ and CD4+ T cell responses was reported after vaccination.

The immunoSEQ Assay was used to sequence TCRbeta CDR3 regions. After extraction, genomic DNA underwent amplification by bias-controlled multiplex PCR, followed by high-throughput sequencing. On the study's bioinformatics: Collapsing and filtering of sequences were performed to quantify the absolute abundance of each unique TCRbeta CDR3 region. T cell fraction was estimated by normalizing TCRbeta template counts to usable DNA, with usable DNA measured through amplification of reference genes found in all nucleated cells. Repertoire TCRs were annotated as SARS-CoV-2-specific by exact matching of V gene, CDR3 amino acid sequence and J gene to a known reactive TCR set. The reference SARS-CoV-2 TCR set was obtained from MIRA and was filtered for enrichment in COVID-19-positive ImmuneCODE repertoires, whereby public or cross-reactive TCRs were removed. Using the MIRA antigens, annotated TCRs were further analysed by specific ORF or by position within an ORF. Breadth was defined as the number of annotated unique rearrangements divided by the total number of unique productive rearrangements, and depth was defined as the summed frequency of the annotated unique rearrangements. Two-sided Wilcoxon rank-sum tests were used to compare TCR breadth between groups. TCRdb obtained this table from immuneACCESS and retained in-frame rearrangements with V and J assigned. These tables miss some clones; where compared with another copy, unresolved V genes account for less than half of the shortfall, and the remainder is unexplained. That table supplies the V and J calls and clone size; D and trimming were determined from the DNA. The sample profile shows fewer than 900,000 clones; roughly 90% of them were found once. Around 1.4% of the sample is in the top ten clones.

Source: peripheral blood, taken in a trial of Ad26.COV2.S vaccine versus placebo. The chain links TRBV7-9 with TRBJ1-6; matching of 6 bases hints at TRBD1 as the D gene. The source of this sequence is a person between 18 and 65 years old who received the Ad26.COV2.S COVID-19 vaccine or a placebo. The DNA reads TGTGCCAGCAGCTTACAGACAGGCGCTCATTCACCCCTCCACTTT. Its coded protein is CASSLQTGAHSPLHF. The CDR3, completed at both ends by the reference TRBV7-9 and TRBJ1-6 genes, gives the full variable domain DTGVSQNPRHKITKRGQNVTFRCDPISEHNRLYWYRQTLGQGPEFLTYFQNEAQLEKSRLLSDRFSAERPKGSFSTLEIQRTEQGDSAMYLCASSLQTGAHSPLHFGNGTRLTVT.